This TCR beta chain appears in the sequencing data of a study of CD8 T cells in ankylosing spondylitis. Germline V CDR1 and CDR2: SGHRS, YFSETQ. Trimming pared 4 bases from V and 4 bases from J, leaving 17 bases between. There are 15 residues in the CDR3. TCRdb fed the 5' RACE reads into MiXCR, producing one record per CDR3 protein. The sample lists approximately 260,000 distinct CDR3 sequences; approximately 9% were seen once. This clonotype was detected many times. This clonotype originated in a male donor with ankylosing spondylitis or in good health (not recorded which). The J gene is TRBJ1-1, the V gene TRBV5-1, with D possibly TRBD1 on 5 matching bases. The sequencing input was blood, either unsorted or a sorted T cell fraction (not recorded which). The DNA for the CDR3 is TGCGCCAGCAGCCCAACGCAGGGCCGGGGCACTGAAGCTTTCTTT. Amino acids: CASSPTQGRGTEAFF.